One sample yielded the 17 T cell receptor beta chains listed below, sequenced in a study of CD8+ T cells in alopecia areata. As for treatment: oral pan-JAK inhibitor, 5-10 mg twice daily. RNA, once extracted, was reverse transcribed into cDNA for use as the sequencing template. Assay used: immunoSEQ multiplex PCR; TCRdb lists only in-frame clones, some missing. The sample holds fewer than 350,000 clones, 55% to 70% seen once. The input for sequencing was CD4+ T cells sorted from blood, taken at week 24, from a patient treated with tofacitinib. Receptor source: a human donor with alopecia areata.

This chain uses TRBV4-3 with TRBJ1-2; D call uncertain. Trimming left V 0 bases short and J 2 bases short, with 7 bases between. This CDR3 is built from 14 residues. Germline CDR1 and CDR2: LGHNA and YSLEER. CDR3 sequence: CASSQDAANYGYTF. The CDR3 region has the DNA TGCGCCAGCAGCCAAGATGCAGCGAACTATGGCTACACCTTC.

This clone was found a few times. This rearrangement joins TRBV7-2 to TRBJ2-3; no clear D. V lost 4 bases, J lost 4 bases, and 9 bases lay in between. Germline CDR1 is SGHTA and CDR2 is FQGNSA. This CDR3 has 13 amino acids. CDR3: CASSSHLADTQYF. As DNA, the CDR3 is TGTGCCAGCAGCTCCCACCTGGCAGATACGCAGTATTTT.

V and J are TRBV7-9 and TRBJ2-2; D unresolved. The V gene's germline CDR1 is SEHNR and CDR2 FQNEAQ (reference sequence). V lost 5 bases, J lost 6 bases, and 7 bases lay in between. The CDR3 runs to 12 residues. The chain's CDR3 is CASSRGAGELFF. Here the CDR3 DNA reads TGTGCCAGCAGCCGTGGTGCCGGGGAGCTGTTTTTT.

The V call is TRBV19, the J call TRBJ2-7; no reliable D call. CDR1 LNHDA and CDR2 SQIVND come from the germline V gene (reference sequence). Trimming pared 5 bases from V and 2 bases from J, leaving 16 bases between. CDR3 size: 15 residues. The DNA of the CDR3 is TGTGCCAGTAGTCGATTCCAGACAAGTCCCTACGAGCAGTACTTC. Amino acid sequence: CASSRFQTSPYEQYF.

CDR3 sequence (DNA): TGTGCCTGGAACGAGGGCAGGGCCAACGTCCTGACTTTC. Translated: CAWNEGRANVLTF. V and J are TRBV30 and TRBJ2-6; the D gene is possibly TRBD2 (5 bases). Germline CDR1 and CDR2: GTSNPN and SVGIG (reference sequence). The length of the CDR3 is 13 residues. Trimming removed 4 bases from V and 5 bases from J, with 9 bases in between.

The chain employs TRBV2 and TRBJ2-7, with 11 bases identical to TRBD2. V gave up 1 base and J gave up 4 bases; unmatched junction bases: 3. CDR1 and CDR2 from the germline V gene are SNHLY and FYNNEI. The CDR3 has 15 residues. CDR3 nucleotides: TGTGCCAGCAGTGAAGTAGCGGGGGGGACTTACGAGCAGTACTTC. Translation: CASSEVAGGTYEQYF.

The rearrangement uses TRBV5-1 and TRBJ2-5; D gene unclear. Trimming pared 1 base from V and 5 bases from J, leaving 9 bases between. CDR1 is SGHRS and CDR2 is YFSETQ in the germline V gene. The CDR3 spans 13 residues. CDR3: CASSLSLVETQYF. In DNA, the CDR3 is TGCGCCAGCAGCTTGTCGTTGGTGGAGACCCAGTACTTC. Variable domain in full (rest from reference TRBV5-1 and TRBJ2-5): KAGVTQTPRYLIKTRGQQVTLSCSPISGHRSVSWYQQTPGQGLQFLFEYFSETQRNKGNFPGRFSGRQFSNSRSEMNVSTLELGDSALYLCASSLSLVETQYFGPGTRLLVL.

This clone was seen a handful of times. CDR3 amino acids: CASSQDHANYGYTF. In DNA form, the CDR3 reads TGCGCCAGCAGCCAAGATCATGCTAACTATGGCTACACCTTC. The V gene is TRBV4-3, the J gene TRBJ1-2; D not resolved. CDR3 length equals 14 residues. The V end was cut by 0 bases, the J end by 0 bases, with 5 bases between. CDR1 and CDR2 (germline): LGHNA, YSLEER.

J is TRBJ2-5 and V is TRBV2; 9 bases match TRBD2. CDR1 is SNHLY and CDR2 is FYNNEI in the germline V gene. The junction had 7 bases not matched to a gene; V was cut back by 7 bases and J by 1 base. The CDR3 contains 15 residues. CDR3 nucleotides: TGTGCCAGCAAAAAGCGGGGGGACCTCCAAGAGACCCAGTACTTC. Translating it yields CASKKRGDLQETQYF.

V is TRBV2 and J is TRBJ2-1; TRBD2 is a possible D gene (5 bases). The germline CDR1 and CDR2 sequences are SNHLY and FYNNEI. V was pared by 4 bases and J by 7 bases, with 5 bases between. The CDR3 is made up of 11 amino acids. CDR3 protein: CASSVANEQFF. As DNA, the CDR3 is TGTGCCAGCAGTGTAGCGAATGAGCAGTTCTTC. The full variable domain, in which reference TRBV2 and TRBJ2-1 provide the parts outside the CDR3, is EPEVTQTPSHQVTQMGQEVILRCVPISNHLYFYWYRQILGQKVEFLVSFYNNEISEKSEIFDDQFSVERPDGSNFTLKIRSTKLEDSAMYFCASSVANEQFFGPGTRLTVL.

The chain's CDR3 is CASSPRTSLGDEQFF. CDR3 DNA sequence: TGTGCCAGCAGCCCTAGGACTAGTCTGGGGGATGAGCAGTTCTTC. This chain links TRBV7-3 with TRBJ2-1, with 7 bases lining up with TRBD2. Trimming removed 5 bases from V and 8 bases from J; junction bases left unmatched: 12. Germline CDR1 SGHTA, CDR2 FQGTGA. The CDR3 covers 15 residues.

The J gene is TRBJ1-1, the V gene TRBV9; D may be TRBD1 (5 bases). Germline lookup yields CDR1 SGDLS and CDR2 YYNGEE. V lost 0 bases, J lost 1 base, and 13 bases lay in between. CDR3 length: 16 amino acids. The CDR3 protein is CASSVAAWGPNTEAFF. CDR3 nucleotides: TGTGCCAGCAGCGTAGCCGCGTGGGGCCCGAACACTGAAGCTTTCTTT.

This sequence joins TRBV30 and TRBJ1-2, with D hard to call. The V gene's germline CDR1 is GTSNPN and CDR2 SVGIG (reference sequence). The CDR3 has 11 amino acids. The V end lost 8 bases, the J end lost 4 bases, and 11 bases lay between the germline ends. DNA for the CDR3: TGTGCCCGCTTGGACGTCTATGGCTACACCTTC. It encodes CARLDVYGYTF.

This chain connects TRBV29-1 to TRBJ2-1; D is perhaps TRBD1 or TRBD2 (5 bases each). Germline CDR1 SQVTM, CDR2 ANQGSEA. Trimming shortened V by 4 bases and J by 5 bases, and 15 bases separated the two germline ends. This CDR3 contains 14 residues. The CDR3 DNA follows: TGCAGCGTTGCCCGGGACCCTGGGGACAATGAGCAGTTCTTC. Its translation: CSVARDPGDNEQFF.

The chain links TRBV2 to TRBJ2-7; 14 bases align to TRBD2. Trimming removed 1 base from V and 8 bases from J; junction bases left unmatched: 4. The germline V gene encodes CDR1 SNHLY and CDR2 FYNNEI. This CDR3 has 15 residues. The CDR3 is CASSEVGLAGGKQYF. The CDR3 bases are TGTGCCAGCAGTGAAGTAGGACTAGCGGGGGGTAAGCAGTACTTC.

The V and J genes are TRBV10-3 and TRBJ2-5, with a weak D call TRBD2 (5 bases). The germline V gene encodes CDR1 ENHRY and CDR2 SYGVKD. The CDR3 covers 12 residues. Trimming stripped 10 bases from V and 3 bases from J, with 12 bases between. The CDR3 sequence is CATSLGEETQYF. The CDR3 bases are TGTGCCACGTCTTTGGGAGAAGAGACCCAGTACTTC.

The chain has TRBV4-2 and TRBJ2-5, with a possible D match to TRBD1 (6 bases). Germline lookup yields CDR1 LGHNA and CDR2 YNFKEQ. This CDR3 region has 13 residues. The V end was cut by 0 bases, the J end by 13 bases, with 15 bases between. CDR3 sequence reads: CASSQEGAGSRYF. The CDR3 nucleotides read TGTGCCAGCAGCCAAGAGGGGGCGGGTTCAAGGTACTTC.